The source of this T cell receptor beta chain is a study of blood T cell repertoires in COVID-19. Across the study: COVID-19 samples collected from the United States, Italy and Spain covered acute and convalescent phases. PBMCs, B-cell-depleted T cells, or T cells were the source of the cDNA or gDNA that made up the material.

The germline V gene encodes CDR1 SNHLY and CDR2 FYNNEI. This CDR3 spans 16 amino acids. After removal of 6 bases from V and 5 bases from J, the junction contained 5 bases not matched to a gene. TCRdb's table, derived via immunoSEQ multiplex PCR, lists solely in-frame clones and lacks some. The sample holds a few hundred thousand clones; more than 85% are singletons and the top ten take 3% to 3.5%. This rearrangement joins TRBV2 to TRBJ2-3, with 16 bases aligning to TRBD2. This sequence originates from a man between 60 and 70 years old with acute or convalescent COVID-19. The sequenced sample consisted of peripheral blood. This chain's CDR3 is CASSGTSGGAGDTQYF. DNA for the CDR3: TGTGCCAGCAGCGGGACTAGCGGGGGGGCTGGAGATACGCAGTATTTT.